This TCR beta chain was identified in a study of cytomegalovirus exposure and HLA in healthy donors. Study-wide points: Most likely, a cluster of highly shared sequence variants arose as a sequencing artifact.

On this clone: Its antigen is not identified.

These donors counted as nominally healthy when sampled, but unrecorded immune exposures were likely. Vbeta (60) and Jbeta (13) primers were used in the PCR. Measured with immunoSEQ multiplex PCR; TCRdb has only the in-frame clones, and not every one. The table lists approximately 260,000 clones, about 83% of them singletons. The sample consisted of PBMCs. The sequence was obtained from a woman aged 40 to 50 in good health and CMV-seropositive.

CDR3 region: CASSTGQGNSPLHF. The CDR3 bases are TGTGCCAGCAGCACCGGACAGGGGAATTCACCCCTCCACTTT. The chain uses TRBV11-2 and TRBJ1-6; 9 bases line up with TRBD1. The J segment lost 7 bases and the V segment lost 5 bases, leaving 3 bases of the junction unmatched. Germline lookup yields CDR1 SGHAT and CDR2 FQNNGV. The CDR3 has 14 residues.